The 7 T cell receptor beta chains presented below share a single source sample, sequenced in a study of cytotoxic CD8 clonotypes in ibrutinib-treated CLL (dated by TCRdb to about 2021). Library creation used the immunoSEQ multiplex PCR assay. Held by TCRdb, this immuneACCESS table contains in-frame sequences only and omits some clones. Under half of the omission traces to an unresolved V gene where checked; the cause of the rest is unknown. In this sample the table shows about 68,000 clones, about 64% of which occur a single time. The ten biggest clones cover roughly 5.7% of the sample. The time point label, as the study defines it: about a year on ibrutinib. Sequenced here: PBMCs, sampled after 12 months of ibrutinib treatment. The origin of the receptors is a human donor with chronic lymphocytic leukemia.

The rearrangement uses TRBV7-8 and TRBJ2-7; 8 bases are shared with TRBD1. With V trimmed by 4 bases and J by 0 bases, 14 bases remained unmatched. The CDR3 is made up of 18 amino acids. Looked up from germline, CDR1 is SGHVS and CDR2 is FQNEAQ. The CDR3 region has the DNA TGTGCCAGCAGCTCCCCCGGGACAGGACATTTAAGCTCCTACGAGCAGTACTTC. Translating it yields CASSSPGTGHLSSYEQYF.

The gene calls are TRBV25-1 and TRBJ1-2, with no clear D. The V end was cut by 1 base, the J end by 3 bases, with 12 bases between. This CDR3 region has 15 residues. CDR1 MGHDK and CDR2 SYGVNS come from the germline V gene. The DNA of the CDR3 is TGTGCCAGCAGTGAATTGAGGAGGCCCGACTATGGCTACACCTTC. Translating it yields CASSELRRPDYGYTF.

The rearrangement joins TRBV27 to TRBJ1-5; tentatively, D is TRBD1 (6 bases). This CDR3 spans 14 amino acids. Trimming removed 8 bases at V and 6 bases at J, with 17 bases between. CDR1 is MNHEY and CDR2 is SMNVEV in the germline V gene (reference sequence). Here the CDR3 DNA reads TGTGCCAGCGCTTTTCACCCCAGGGGTCAGCCCCAGCATTTT. This translates into CASAFHPRGQPQHF.

The chain uses TRBV6-6 and TRBJ1-3, with 7 nucleotides matching TRBD1. CDR3 size: 14 residues. CDR1 MNHNY and CDR2 SVGAGI come from the germline V gene (reference sequence). Trimming at V came to 7 bases and at J to 2 bases, leaving 5 bases not matched to a gene. CDR3 loop: CASTTGEAGNTIYF. CDR3 DNA sequence: TGTGCCAGCACCACAGGGGAGGCTGGAAACACCATATATTTT.

This chain joins TRBV19 and TRBJ1-6, with TRBD1 as a possible D gene (5 bases). Germline CDR1 LNHDA, CDR2 SQIVND (reference sequence). V lost 1 base and J 7 bases, leaving 11 bases between the germline ends. This CDR3 comprises 15 residues. CDR3 residues: CASSIAPGLNSPLHF. The DNA for the CDR3 is TGTGCCAGTAGTATAGCCCCAGGGCTCAATTCACCCCTCCACTTT.

The J gene is TRBJ1-5, the V gene TRBV6-5, with TRBD1 matching over 7 bases. In germline, CDR1 is MNHEY, CDR2 SVGAGI. This CDR3 region has 14 residues. V lost 5 bases, J lost 2 bases, and 3 bases stayed unmatched. CDR3: CASSRQGGNQPQHF. The CDR3 coding sequence is TGTGCCAGCAGTAGACAGGGAGGCAATCAGCCCCAGCATTTT.

V gene TRBV29-1 combines with J gene TRBJ2-3; no definite D call. Trimming pared 7 bases from V and 1 base from J, leaving 9 bases between. CDR1 and CDR2 from the germline V gene are SQVTM and ANQGSEA. The CDR3 covers 12 residues. The CDR3 DNA follows: TGCAGCGCAGCTTGGGGCACAGATACGCAGTATTTT. Amino acid sequence: CSAAWGTDTQYF.